This is a list of T cell receptor beta chains from one sample in a study of blood T cell repertoires in COVID-19. Generated by immunoSEQ multiplex PCR, the TCRdb table keeps only in-frame clones and is missing some. The sample includes some 140,000 clones, 77% of them seen just once. Input material: peripheral blood. These receptors were obtained from a man older than 75 with acute or convalescent COVID-19. Both conserved end residues are part of each CDR3.

CDR3 protein: CASSFGQGTDTQYF
J gene: TRBJ2-3
V gene: TRBV11-3

CDR3 protein: CAISVGTSGQDTQYF
J gene: TRBJ2-3
V gene: TRBV10-3

CDR3 protein: CASSLAQYYGYTF
J gene: TRBJ1-2
V gene: TRBV5-6

CDR3 protein: CASSPGTGSHEQYF
J gene: TRBJ2-7
V gene: TRBV7-3

CDR3 protein: CASSSPTGMNTEAFF
J gene: TRBJ1-1
V gene: TRBV6-2/TRBV6-3

CDR3 protein: CASSPQPGSTDTQYF
J gene: TRBJ2-3
V gene: TRBV18

CDR3 protein: CASRRTSGGVWGSYNEQFF
J gene: TRBJ2-1
V gene: TRBV11-2

CDR3 protein: CASSGGAGGTDTQYF
J gene: TRBJ2-3
V gene: TRBV9

CDR3 protein: CAISTGRGGSGNTIYF
J gene: TRBJ1-3
V gene: TRBV10-3

CDR3 protein: CASSGQGYGYTF
J gene: TRBJ1-2
V gene: TRBV6-2/TRBV6-3

CDR3 protein: CASSISGGGGTDTQYF
J gene: TRBJ2-3
V gene: TRBV19

CDR3 protein: CASRGTGLNEKLFF
J gene: TRBJ1-4
V gene: TRBV27

CDR3 protein: CASSLTSGVSYEQYF
J gene: TRBJ2-7
V gene: TRBV11-2

CDR3 protein: CASSEGTHYGYTF
J gene: TRBJ1-2
V gene: TRBV6-1

CDR3 protein: CASSTRQGQVYGYTF
J gene: TRBJ1-2
V gene: TRBV7-2

CDR3 protein: CASSPTGLAEQYF
J gene: TRBJ2-7
V gene: TRBV18

CDR3 protein: CASSVTDRLGEQFF
J gene: TRBJ2-1
V gene: TRBV9

CDR3 protein: CASSFADRVGGNTIYF
J gene: TRBJ1-3
V gene: TRBV7-9

CDR3 protein: CASRADNSYNSPLHF
J gene: TRBJ1-6
V gene: TRBV2

CDR3 protein: CASSEGQGAEAFF
J gene: TRBJ1-1
V gene: TRBV2

CDR3 protein: CAWSKGSGDTDTQYF
J gene: TRBJ2-3
V gene: TRBV30

CDR3 protein: CASSVGSSGGLGTGELFF
J gene: TRBJ2-2
V gene: TRBV9

CDR3 protein: CATSGGPGETQYF
J gene: TRBJ2-5
V gene: TRBV24-1

CDR3 protein: CASSFLRGNRQETQYF
J gene: TRBJ2-5
V gene: TRBV5-6

CDR3 protein: CASSQEVRRGEAFF
J gene: TRBJ1-1
V gene: TRBV3-1/TRBV3-2

CDR3 protein: CASSPSRSVLVRTDTQYF
J gene: TRBJ2-3
V gene: TRBV18

CDR3 protein: CASSLRDSGNTIYF
J gene: TRBJ1-3
V gene: TRBV6-2/TRBV6-3

CDR3 protein: CASSQFLSYEQYF
J gene: TRBJ2-7
V gene: TRBV23-1

CDR3 protein: CASSLGARGELFF
J gene: TRBJ2-2
V gene: TRBV3-1/TRBV3-2

CDR3 protein: CASSQSPGKGHYGYTF
J gene: TRBJ1-2
V gene: TRBV7-2

CDR3 protein: CASSWRQGSLGNSPLHF
J gene: TRBJ1-6
V gene: TRBV5-6

CDR3 protein: CASSIPGSPQHF
J gene: TRBJ1-5
V gene: TRBV19

CDR3 protein: CASSSPTGSGSYEQYF
J gene: TRBJ2-7
V gene: TRBV28

CDR3 protein: CASSLAGTSTETQYF
J gene: TRBJ2-5
V gene: TRBV5-1

CDR3 protein: CASTRTGDGNTIYF
J gene: TRBJ1-3
V gene: TRBV6-1

CDR3 protein: CASSQFRSLNNEQFF
J gene: TRBJ2-1
V gene: TRBV4-2

CDR3 protein: CASSWDRTTNYGYTF
J gene: TRBJ1-2
V gene: TRBV5-6

CDR3 protein: CASSRGNIQYF
J gene: TRBJ2-4
V gene: TRBV6-2/TRBV6-3

CDR3 protein: CASSVRAGGQETQYF
J gene: TRBJ2-5
V gene: TRBV9

CDR3 protein: CAWSTTSGPGDTQYF
J gene: TRBJ2-3
V gene: TRBV30

CDR3 protein: CASSISRGISPLHF
J gene: TRBJ1-6
V gene: TRBV19

CDR3 protein: CASSTSPRTEAFF
J gene: TRBJ1-1
V gene: TRBV28

CDR3 protein: CASSLVRTDYSNQPQHF
J gene: TRBJ1-5
V gene: TRBV7-8

CDR3 protein: CASSDRGYYGYTF
J gene: TRBJ1-2
V gene: TRBV6-1

CDR3 protein: CASSPTGLDTGELFF
J gene: TRBJ2-2
V gene: TRBV7-2

CDR3 protein: CASRSGTKTVDEQFF
J gene: TRBJ2-1
V gene: TRBV19

CDR3 protein: CASSMIRDTEAFF
J gene: TRBJ1-1
V gene: TRBV19

CDR3 protein: CASSQGTGKETQYF
J gene: TRBJ2-5
V gene: TRBV3-1/TRBV3-2

CDR3 protein: CAISDPTGSEQYF
J gene: TRBJ2-7
V gene: TRBV10-3

CDR3 protein: CATSENYRGFQFF
J gene: TRBJ2-1
V gene: TRBV24-1

CDR3 protein: CASIGVSTEAFF
J gene: TRBJ1-1
V gene: TRBV6-6

CDR3 protein: CASSMEGSGANVLTF
J gene: TRBJ2-6
V gene: TRBV19